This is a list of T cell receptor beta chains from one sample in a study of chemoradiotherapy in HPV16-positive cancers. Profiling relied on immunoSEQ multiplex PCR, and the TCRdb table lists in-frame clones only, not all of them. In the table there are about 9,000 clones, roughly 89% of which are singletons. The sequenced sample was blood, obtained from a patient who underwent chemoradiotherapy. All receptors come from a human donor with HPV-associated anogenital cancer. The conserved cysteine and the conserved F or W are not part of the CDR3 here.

CDR3: ASSLDIQIETQY
V: TRBV7-9

CDR3: ASSLPGTGGYEQY
V: TRBV11-2

CDR3: ASSHQANYGYT
V: TRBV4-1

CDR3: ASSLGLGGYYTEAF
V: TRBV5-1

CDR3: ASSYRGGWTEAF
V: TRBV28

CDR3: ASSAPHREGMNTEAF
V: TRBV28

CDR3: ASSEPTAGVGYT
V: TRBV10-2

CDR3: ASSLGQRNTEAF
V: TRBV5-4

CDR3: ASSVEPVNTEAF
V: TRBV9

CDR3: ASSSPGRGTEAF
V: TRBV7-6

CDR3: ASSPGTDYGYT
V: TRBV7-8

CDR3: ASRGDGVSYGYT
V: TRBV2

CDR3: ASRTAGANVLT
V: TRBV28

CDR3: ASSTDRVGEKLF
V: TRBV18

CDR3: ASSPPGTQGAQY
V: TRBV18

CDR3: ASTAYTDTQY
V: TRBV6-1

CDR3: ASSAGGWVRGSLSNTEAF
V: TRBV9

CDR3: ASSLTEGTQY
V: TRBV7-3

CDR3: ASSISATYEQY
V: TRBV19

CDR3: ASSHMGQGSYNEQF
V: TRBV7-9

CDR3: ASSPGPTTEAF
V: TRBV2

CDR3: ASSPGSSGEQY
V: TRBV27

CDR3: ASSFNPDSIEQY
V: TRBV6-1

CDR3: ASSPGLEADTQY
V: TRBV28

CDR3: ASSSQRDGIGGYT
V: TRBV27

CDR3: ASSPTSVTGNTIY
V: TRBV19

CDR3: ASSSLGVDTQY
V: TRBV5-4

CDR3: ASSPQGSYEQY
V: TRBV5-1

CDR3: ASSPSDRATNIQY
V: TRBV18

CDR3: ASSPRDRGYEQY
V: TRBV27

CDR3: ATRAGGTEAF
V: TRBV19

CDR3: ASVARAEYGYT
V: TRBV19

CDR3: ASRGPGQGDEQF
V: TRBV5-1

CDR3: ASSLDDTDNEQF
V: TRBV11-2

CDR3: ASNWGGATNEQF
V: TRBV5-1

CDR3: ASSGIGAGDTQY
V: TRBV2

CDR3: ASSKALREGNQPQH
V: TRBV21-1

CDR3: ASSPDRGGTDTQY
V: TRBV6-4

CDR3: ASNLTGVNYGYT
V: TRBV21-1

CDR3: SVGGTRQETQY
V: TRBV29-1